The present entry profiles one T cell receptor beta chain with its context. This record belongs to a study of blood T cell repertoires in COVID-19. Across the whole study: The study drew acute and convalescent COVID-19 samples from the United States, Italy and Spain.

Deletions cut 6 bases from V and 5 bases from J, with 13 bases between. Germline lookup yields CDR1 MDHEN and CDR2 SYDVKM. The CDR3 extends over 13 amino acids. Methods used by the authors: Reference gene primer amplification yielded estimated nucleated cell counts. Repertoires were generated with immunoSEQ multiplex PCR, while TCRdb's copy carries only in-frame clones and drops some. V and J calls and clone size are as listed in that table; D and trimming were resolved from the DNA. The table lists about 81,000 clones, roughly four fifths of them singletons. This clonotype was sampled from a human donor in a cohort sampled during active COVID-19. V is TRBV28 and J is TRBJ1-2; perhaps TRBD1 as D (5 bases). Source material: peripheral blood. The DNA of the CDR3 is TGTGCCAGCAGCGTGACAGACGGATATGGCTACACCTTC. Translating it yields CASSVTDGYGYTF.